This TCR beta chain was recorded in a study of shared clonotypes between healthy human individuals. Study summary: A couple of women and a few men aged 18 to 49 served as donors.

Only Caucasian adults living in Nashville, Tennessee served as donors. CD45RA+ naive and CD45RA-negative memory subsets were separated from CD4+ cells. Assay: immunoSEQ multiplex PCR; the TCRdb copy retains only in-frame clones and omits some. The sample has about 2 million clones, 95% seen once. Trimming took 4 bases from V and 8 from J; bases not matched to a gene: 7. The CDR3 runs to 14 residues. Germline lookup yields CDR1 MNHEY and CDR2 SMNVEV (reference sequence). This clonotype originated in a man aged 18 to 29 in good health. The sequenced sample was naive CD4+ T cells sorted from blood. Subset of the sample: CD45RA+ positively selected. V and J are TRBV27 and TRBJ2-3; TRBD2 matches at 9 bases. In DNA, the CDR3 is TGTGCCAGCAGTTCTGCGGGAGGGCCGGGTACGCAGTATTTT. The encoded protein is CASSSAGGPGTQYF.